This T cell receptor (beta chain) was documented in a study of CD8+CD57+ T cells in acquired aplastic anemia (dated by TCRdb to 2016 to 2018). Regarding the complete study: DNA extracted from sorted CD4+ and CD8+ cells had a mean of approximately 3.4 ug, with a range of about 0.19 to 27.4 ug. For healthy donor samples, the average read count was approximately 10 million for CD4+ cells and 11 million to 14 million for CD8+ cells. Overall results and qualifications from the work: Patients and healthy controls showed no significant difference in CD8+ Simpson's diversity (P=0.060). Twenty-nine CD8+ CDR3 sequences were shared between patients and controls but appeared highly expressed in patients and within their immunodominant clones.

Genomic DNA was used as template for profiling of TCR beta VDJ combinations and CDR3 sequences. An Illumina HiSeq 2000 was used for TCR repertoire sequencing. The paper's data handling went like this. Repertoires were assessed using TRBV/TRBJ rearrangement plots, CDR3 size and DJ length profiles, and Simpson's diversity index. The immunodominant clone was defined as the most abundant DNA sequence in deep sequencing data. CDR3 amino acid sequences were screened for sharing across subjects and compared with published repertoires and the VDJdb database. TCRdb ran its own pipeline on the public reads, namely fastp trimming at Q25 and MiXCR clone calling, and kept in-frame beta chains. Each record represents a unique CDR3 protein, reported with the most common genes and DNA among its rows. What appears here as the V and J calls and clone size reflects TCRdb's work, not the paper's. The sample table records roughly 51,000 distinct CDR3 sequences; over 60% of these occur just once. The ten largest clones add up to approximately 31% of the sample.

Details on this clonotype: Its recognized antigen is unknown. Base qualities were left out, and no much larger clone turns up one base away.

In this study, sorted CD4+ and CD8+ T cells from the blood of healthy subjects and of severe aplastic anemia patients had their TCR repertoires deep-sequenced. Ficoll-Paque density gradient centrifugation was used to isolate peripheral blood mononuclear cells. Before DNA extraction, CD4+ and CD8+ T cells were sorted with FACS or magnetic beads. The CDR3 runs 15 residues from the cysteine to the phenylalanine. The CDR3 DNA has 45 bases and is translated from base 1. CDR1 and CDR2 (SGHRS, YFSETQ) derive from the germline V gene. Trimming costs V 0 bases and J 7 bases, and their ends lie 11 bases apart.

Sequencing was done on a sample of sorted CD4+, CD8+, or CD8+CD57+ T cells (not recorded which) from PBMCs. This receptor chain uses TRBV5-1 and TRBJ1-6; the D gene is perhaps TRBD1, on 5 matching bases. The TCR was taken from a human donor in good health, serving as a control. The DNA sequence reads TGCGCCAGCAGCTTGGACATGGGGGGAAATTCACCCCTCCACTTT. This gives the protein CASSLDMGGNSPLHF.